This TCR beta chain was sequenced in a study of cytomegalovirus exposure and HLA in healthy donors. The study's findings and limits: In a later analysis, V- and J-gene trimming of beta chains associated with a DCLRE1C missense variant, replicated independently. Clonal expansion, a later analysis showed, was greater in HLA-associated TCR beta chains than in equally common others. Most of the TCR beta V segments (in an earlier analysis) were productive either about 87% or about 30% of the time.

PCR primers comprised 60 Vbeta and 13 Jbeta primers. Assay: immunoSEQ multiplex PCR; the TCRdb copy retains only in-frame clones and omits some. Among about 120,000 clones listed, 81% were seen once. This clone occurred once. The antigen remains undetermined. The CDR3 has 12 residues. Germline V gene lookup returns CDR1 SGHDT and CDR2 YYEEEE. Sequencing used PBMCs. The source is a woman aged 35 to 49 in good health and CMV-seronegative. This chain links TRBV5-6 with TRBJ2-5, with a possible D match to TRBD1 (5 bases). The DNA end is a closer match to TRBJ2-7, so the J assignment may be wrong. The CDR3 DNA follows: TGTGCCAGCAGCCGACAGTTCGGCGAGCAGTACTTC. This encodes CASSRQFGEQYF.